Described below is a single TCR beta chain sequence and its context. Germline trimming cut 6 bases from V and 6 bases from J; bases unmatched to any gene: 11. Germline CDR1 MGHDK, CDR2 SYGVNS. This CDR3 contains 15 residues. These data originate in a study of blood T cell repertoires in COVID-19. Study background: Sites in the United States, Italy and Spain provided acute and convalescent COVID-19 samples.

Authors' analysis steps: Nucleated cell number was recorded as an estimate derived from reference gene primer amplification. Profiled with immunoSEQ multiplex PCR; TCRdb holds only in-frame clones, not every one. V and J calls and clone size follow that table, whereas D and trimming were derived from the DNA. The data contain under 300,000 clones, 86% of them singletons. This sequence originates from a man aged 55-75 years with acute or convalescent COVID-19. This rearrangement joins TRBV25-1 to TRBJ1-1; the match to TRBD1 covers 9 bases. Sequenced material: peripheral blood. CDR3 region: CASSAVTGGLAEAFF. The CDR3 DNA is TGTGCCAGCAGCGCGGTAACAGGGGGCCTCGCTGAAGCTTTCTTT.